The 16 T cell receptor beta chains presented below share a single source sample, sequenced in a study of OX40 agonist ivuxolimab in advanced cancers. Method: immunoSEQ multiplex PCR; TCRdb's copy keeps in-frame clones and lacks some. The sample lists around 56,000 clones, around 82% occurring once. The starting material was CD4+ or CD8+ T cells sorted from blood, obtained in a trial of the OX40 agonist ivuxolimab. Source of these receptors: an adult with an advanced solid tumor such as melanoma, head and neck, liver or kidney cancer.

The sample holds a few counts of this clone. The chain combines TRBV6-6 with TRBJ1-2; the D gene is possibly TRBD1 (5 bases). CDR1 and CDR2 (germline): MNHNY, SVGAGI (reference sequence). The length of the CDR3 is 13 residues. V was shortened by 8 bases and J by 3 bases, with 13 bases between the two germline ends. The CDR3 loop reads CASGVRGDYGYTF. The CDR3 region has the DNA TGTGCCAGCGGGGTCCGGGGGGACTATGGCTACACCTTC.

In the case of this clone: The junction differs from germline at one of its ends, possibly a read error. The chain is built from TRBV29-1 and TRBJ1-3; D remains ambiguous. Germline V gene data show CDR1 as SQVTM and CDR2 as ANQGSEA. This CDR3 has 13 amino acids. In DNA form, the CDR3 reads TGCAACGTTGAATCCGTCTCTGGAAACACCATATATTTT. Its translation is CNVESVSGNTIYF. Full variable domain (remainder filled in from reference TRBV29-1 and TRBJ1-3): SAVISQKPSRDICQRGTSLTIQCQVDSQVTMMFWYRQQPGQSLTLIATANQGSEATYESGFVIDKFPISRPNLTFSTLTVSNMSPEDSSIYLCNVESVSGNTIYFGEGSWLTVV.

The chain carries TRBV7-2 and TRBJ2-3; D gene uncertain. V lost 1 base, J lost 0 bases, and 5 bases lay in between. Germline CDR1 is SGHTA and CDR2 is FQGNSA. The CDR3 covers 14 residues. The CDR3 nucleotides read TGTGCCAGCAGCTTAGTAGGCAGCACAGATACGCAGTATTTT. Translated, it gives CASSLVGSTDTQYF.

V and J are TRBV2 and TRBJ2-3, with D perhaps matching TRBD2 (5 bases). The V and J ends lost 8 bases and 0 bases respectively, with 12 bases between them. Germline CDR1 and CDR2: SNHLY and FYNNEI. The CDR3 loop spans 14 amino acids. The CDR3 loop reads CASLAGLSTDTQYF. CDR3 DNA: TGTGCCAGCCTGGCCGGACTCAGCACAGATACGCAGTATTTT.

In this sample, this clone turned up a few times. The CDR3: CASSTGLARGTDTQYF. CDR3 sequence (DNA): TGTGCCAGTAGTACGGGACTAGCGAGGGGCACAGATACGCAGTATTTT. The rearrangement joins TRBV19 to TRBJ2-3; 10 bases line up with TRBD2. V lost 4 bases to trimming and J lost 1 base; unmatched junction nucleotides: 5. The germline V gene has CDR1 LNHDA and CDR2 SQIVND (reference sequence). The CDR3 contains 16 residues. Complete variable domain (other parts from reference TRBV19 and TRBJ2-3): DGGITQSPKYLFRKEGQNVTLSCEQNLNHDAMYWYRQDPGQGLRLIYYSQIVNDFQKGDIAEGYSVSREKKESFPLTVTSAQKNPTAFYLCASSTGLARGTDTQYFGPGTRLTVL.

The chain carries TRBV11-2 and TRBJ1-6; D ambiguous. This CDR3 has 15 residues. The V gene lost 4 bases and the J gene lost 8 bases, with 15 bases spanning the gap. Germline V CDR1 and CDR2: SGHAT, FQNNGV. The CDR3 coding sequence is TGTGCCAGCAGCTCCGCTTTGGGTGGCGATTCACCCCTCCACTTT. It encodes CASSSALGGDSPLHF.

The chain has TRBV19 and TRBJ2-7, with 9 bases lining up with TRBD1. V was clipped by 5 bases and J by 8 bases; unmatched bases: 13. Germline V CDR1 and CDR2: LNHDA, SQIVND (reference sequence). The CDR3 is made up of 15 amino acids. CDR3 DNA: TGTGCCAGTAGTCCCTCGGGACAGGGCTCTACGAAGCAGTACTTC. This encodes CASSPSGQGSTKQYF.

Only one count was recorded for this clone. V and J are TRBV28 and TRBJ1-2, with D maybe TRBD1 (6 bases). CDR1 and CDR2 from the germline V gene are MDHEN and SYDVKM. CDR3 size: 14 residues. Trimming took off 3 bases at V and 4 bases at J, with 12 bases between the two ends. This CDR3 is CASSFGQQIYGYTF. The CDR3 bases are TGTGCCAGCAGTTTTGGACAGCAAATCTATGGCTACACCTTC.

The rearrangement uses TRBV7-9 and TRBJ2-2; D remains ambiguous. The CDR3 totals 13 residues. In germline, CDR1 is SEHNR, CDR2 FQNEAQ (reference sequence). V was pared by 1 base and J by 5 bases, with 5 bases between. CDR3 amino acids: CASSLGGTGELFF. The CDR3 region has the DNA TGTGCCAGCAGCTTAGGGGGAACCGGGGAGCTGTTTTTT. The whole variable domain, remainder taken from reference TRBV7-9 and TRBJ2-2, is DTGVSQNPRHKITKRGQNVTFRCDPISEHNRLYWYRQTLGQGPEFLTYFQNEAQLEKSRLLSDRFSAERPKGSFSTLEIQRTEQGDSAMYLCASSLGGTGELFFGEGSRLTVL.

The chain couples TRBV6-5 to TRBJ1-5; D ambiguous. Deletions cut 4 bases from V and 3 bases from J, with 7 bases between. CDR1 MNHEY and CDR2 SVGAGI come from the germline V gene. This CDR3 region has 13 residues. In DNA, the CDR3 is TGTGCCAGCAGTTCCGTCCCCAATCAGCCCCAGCATTTT. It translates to CASSSVPNQPQHF.

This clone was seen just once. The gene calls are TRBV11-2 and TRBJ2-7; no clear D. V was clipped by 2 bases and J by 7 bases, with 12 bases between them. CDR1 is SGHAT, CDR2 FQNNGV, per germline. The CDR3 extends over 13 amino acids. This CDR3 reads CASSLIPGLEQYF. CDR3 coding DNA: TGTGCCAGCAGCTTAATACCGGGTTTGGAGCAGTACTTC. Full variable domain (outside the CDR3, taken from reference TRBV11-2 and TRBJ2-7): EAGVAQSPRYKIIEKRQSVAFWCNPISGHATLYWYQQILGQGPKLLIQFQNNGVVDDSQLPKDRFSAERLKGVDSTLKIQPAKLEDSAVYLCASSLIPGLEQYFGPGTRLTVT.

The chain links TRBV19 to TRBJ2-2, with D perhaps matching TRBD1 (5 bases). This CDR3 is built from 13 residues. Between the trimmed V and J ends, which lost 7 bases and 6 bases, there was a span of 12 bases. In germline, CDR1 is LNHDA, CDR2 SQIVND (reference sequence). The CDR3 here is CASTQGGSGELFF. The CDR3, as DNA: TGTGCCAGTACCCAGGGCGGATCCGGGGAGCTGTTTTTT.

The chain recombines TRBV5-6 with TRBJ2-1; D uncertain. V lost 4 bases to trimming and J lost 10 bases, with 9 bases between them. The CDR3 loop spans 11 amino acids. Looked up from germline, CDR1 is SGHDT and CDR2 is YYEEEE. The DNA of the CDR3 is TGTGCCAGCAGCACCCGCCGGGAGCAGTTCTTC. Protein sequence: CASSTRREQFF.

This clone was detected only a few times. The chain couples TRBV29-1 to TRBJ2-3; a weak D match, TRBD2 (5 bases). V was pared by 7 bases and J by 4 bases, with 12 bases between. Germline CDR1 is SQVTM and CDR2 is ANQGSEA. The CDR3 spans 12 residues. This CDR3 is CSGRPGADTQYF. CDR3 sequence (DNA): TGCAGCGGCCGGCCCGGGGCAGATACGCAGTATTTT.

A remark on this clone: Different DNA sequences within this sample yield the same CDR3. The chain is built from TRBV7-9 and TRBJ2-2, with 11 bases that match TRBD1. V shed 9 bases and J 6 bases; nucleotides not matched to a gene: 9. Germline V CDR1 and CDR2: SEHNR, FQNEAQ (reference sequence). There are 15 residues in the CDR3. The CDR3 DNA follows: TGTGCCAGTAGCCGGACAGGGGGCAGTTCCGGGGAGCTGTTTTTT. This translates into CASSRTGGSSGELFF.

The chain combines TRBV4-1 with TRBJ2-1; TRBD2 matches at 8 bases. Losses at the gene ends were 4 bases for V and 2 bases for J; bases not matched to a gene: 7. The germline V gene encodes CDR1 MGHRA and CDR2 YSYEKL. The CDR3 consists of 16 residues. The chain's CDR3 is CASSLSVAGTYNEQFF. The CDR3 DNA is TGCGCCAGCAGCCTATCGGTAGCGGGGACCTACAATGAGCAGTTCTTC.